This T cell receptor beta chain was sequenced in a study of cytomegalovirus exposure and HLA in healthy donors. Study conclusions and caveats: In a later analysis, across HLA loci, associated TCR counts were highest for DRB1, lowest for HLA-C. The study flagged roughly 150 TCR beta chains as cytomegalovirus-associated.

Primers for the PCR totalled 60 Vbeta and 13 Jbeta. The repertoire was sequenced with immunoSEQ multiplex PCR; TCRdb's copy has only in-frame clones and lacks some. The table lists about 150,000 clones, over 75% of them singletons. The CDR3 totals 15 residues. The V end was cut by 8 bases, the J end by 1 base, with 15 bases between. The V gene's germline CDR1 is MDHEN and CDR2 SYDVKM. Turning to this clone: The antigen remains unidentified.

The TCR was taken from a woman between 45 and 65 years old in good health and CMV-seropositive. This chain uses TRBV28 with TRBJ2-1; D is possibly TRBD1 (5 bases). The sequenced sample consisted of PBMCs. The CDR3 is CASHGQKWSYNEQFF. The DNA for the CDR3 is TGTGCCAGCCACGGACAAAAGTGGTCCTACAATGAGCAGTTCTTC.